Sequencing of this T cell receptor beta chain was carried out in a study of CD8+CD57+ T cells in acquired aplastic anemia. Study-wide findings and caveats: Shared by patients and controls, 25 to 30 CD8+ CDR3s were abundant in patients. Patients versus controls showed no significant CD8+ Simpson's diversity difference.

CDR1 is SGHTA and CDR2 is FQGNSA in the germline V gene. This CDR3 is 15 amino acids long. The ends were cut back, 5 bases at V and 4 bases at J, with 17 bases in the middle. Details on this clonotype: Its antigen is unknown.

The study profiled TCR beta VDJ and CDR3 using genomic DNA as template. TCRdb reprocessed the reads with MiXCR, giving one entry per CDR3 protein. The sample includes some 150,000 distinct CDR3 sequences, 71% of them seen just once. Sequencing was done on patients that had shown CD8+CD57+ cell expansion by flow cytometry. There were no patients without severe acquired aplastic anemia. The V gene is TRBV7-2, the J gene TRBJ1-2; tentatively, D is TRBD1 (5 bases). Sequences were obtained from sorted CD4+, CD8+, or CD8+CD57+ T cells (not recorded which) from PBMCs. This clonotype was obtained from a human donor with aplastic anemia. CDR3 sequence (DNA): TGTGCCAGCAGCATGGACAATAGAGTTGTCTATGGCTACACCTTC. Translating gives CASSMDNRVVYGYTF. The full variable domain, in which reference TRBV7-2 and TRBJ1-2 provide the parts outside the CDR3, is GAGVSQSPSNKVTEKGKDVELRCDPISGHTALYWYRQSLGQGLEFLIYFQGNSAPDKSGLPSDRFSAERTGGSVSTLTIQRTQQEDSAVYLCASSMDNRVVYGYTFGSGTRLTVV.